What follows is one T cell receptor beta chain and its context. This sample is part of a study of blood T cell repertoires in COVID-19. About the research overall: Both acute and convalescent COVID-19 samples were obtained from the United States, Italy and Spain. Sources were T cells, B-cell-depleted T cells, or PBMCs; the material itself was cDNA or gDNA.

V was cut by 4 bases and J by 0 bases, with 13 bases left in between. This CDR3 has 17 residues. The germline V gene encodes CDR1 WSHSY and CDR2 SAAADI. In the authors' methods: Estimation of nucleated cell counts was performed using reference gene primer amplification. Generated by immunoSEQ multiplex PCR, the TCRdb table keeps only in-frame clones and is missing some. V, J and clone size are taken as reported in that table, and D and trimming were inferred from the DNA itself. The sample records hundreds of thousands of clones, over 85% being singletons. Followed over time, Seattle patients had been enrolled while infection was active.

Material: peripheral blood. The genes are TRBV10-2 and TRBJ2-6, with D perhaps matching TRBD1 (6 bases). The TCR was taken from a man younger than 35 with COVID-19, enrolled during active disease. This chain's CDR3 is CASSGGRGFSGANVLTF. CDR3 DNA: TGCGCCAGCAGTGGCGGCAGGGGTTTCTCTGGGGCCAACGTCCTGACTTTC.